This passage covers 14 T cell receptor beta chains from one sample sequenced in a study of blood T cell repertoires in COVID-19. TCRdb's copy holds only in-frame clones and misses some; the assay was immunoSEQ multiplex PCR. The table lists 200,000 to 250,000 clones, approximately 80% of them singletons. Specimen: PBMCs or T cells enriched from blood (not recorded which). These receptors all stem from a woman in her fifties or sixties who had recovered from COVID-19.

The chain uses TRBV14 and TRBJ2-2, with a possible D match to TRBD1 (5 bases). The V gene lost 6 bases and the J gene lost 6 bases, with 20 bases spanning the gap. The CDR3 is 16 residues long. The germline gives CDR1 SGHDN, CDR2 FVKESK. In nucleotides, the CDR3 is TGTGCCAGCAGTGACGGACACTTTCTTAACTCCGGGGAGCTGTTTTTT. Its protein product is CASSDGHFLNSGELFF.

This chain uses TRBV6-5 with TRBJ1-3, with 7 bases lining up with TRBD1. Germline trimming cut 6 bases from V and 4 bases from J; bases unmatched to any gene: 9. The length of the CDR3 is 15 residues. Per the germline V gene, CDR1 is MNHEY and CDR2 is SVGAGI. CDR3 region: CASSRSTGRGNTIYF. CDR3 DNA: TGTGCCAGCAGCCGTTCGACAGGGAGAGGAAACACCATATATTTT.

The V call is TRBV9, the J call TRBJ2-1; 8 bases are a match to TRBD1. This CDR3 has 15 amino acids. CDR1 and CDR2 (germline): SGDLS, YYNGEE. The trim removed 0 bases at V and 3 bases at J, leaving 2 bases unmatched. The CDR3 protein is CASSVEDRDYNEQFF. The CDR3 DNA reads as TGTGCCAGCAGCGTAGAGGACAGGGACTACAATGAGCAGTTCTTC.

This sequence joins TRBV6-5 and TRBJ1-3; 7 nucleotides align to TRBD1. This CDR3 has 14 amino acids. J gave up 6 bases and V 6 bases, and 8 bases lay outside the gene matches. Per germline, CDR1 MNHEY and CDR2 SVGAGI. For the CDR3, the DNA is TGTGCCAGCAGCGACAGGGAACTGGAAAACACCATATATTTT. It yields the protein CASSDRELENTIYF.

This clone was found once. V usage is TRBV29-1 and J usage is TRBJ2-1, with 9 bases identical to TRBD2. The germline CDR1 and CDR2 sequences are SQVTM and ANQGSEA. The CDR3 consists of 14 residues. J lost 0 bases, V lost 6 bases, and 3 bases had no gene match. For the CDR3, the DNA is TGCAGCGTCGGGACTAGCAGCTCCTACAATGAGCAGTTCTTC. Translating it yields CSVGTSSSYNEQFF.

The chain employs TRBV2 and TRBJ2-3; 7 positions agree with TRBD2. J was trimmed by 3 bases and V by 6 bases; bases with no gene match: 6. There are 14 residues in the CDR3. Germline V gene lookup returns CDR1 SNHLY and CDR2 FYNNEI. This CDR3 reads CASRWRERTDTQYF. DNA for the CDR3: TGTGCCAGCAGGTGGCGGGAGAGGACAGATACGCAGTATTTT.

The V call is TRBV4-2, the J call TRBJ1-1, with TRBD1 identical over 9 bases. CDR3 length: 17 residues. J gave up 4 bases and V 0 bases, and 9 bases lay outside the gene matches. Germline assignment: CDR1 LGHNA and CDR2 YNFKEQ. The CDR3 loop is CASSQDLLTGGITEAFF. The CDR3 DNA reads TGTGCCAGCAGCCAAGATTTGCTGACAGGGGGGATCACTGAAGCTTTCTTT.

Here the CDR3 DNA reads TGTGCCAGCACACCGGACAGGGGCGGTGGAAACACCATATATTTT. Encoded protein: CASTPDRGGGNTIYF. V is TRBV2 and J is TRBJ1-3; 9 bases fit TRBD1. This CDR3 spans 15 amino acids. The V gene end was trimmed by 7 bases and the J gene end by 3 bases; junction bases not matched to a gene: 7. Germline V gene data show CDR1 as SNHLY and CDR2 as FYNNEI.

The chain couples TRBV7-6 to TRBJ2-3; D not certain. This CDR3 contains 13 residues. CDR1 and CDR2 from the germline V gene are SGHVS and FNYEAQ. V was pared by 2 bases and J by 8 bases, with 11 bases between. The CDR3 coding sequence is TGTGCCAGCAGCTTACTTACTGGTGGTACGCAGTATTTT. This encodes CASSLLTGGTQYF.

The chain combines TRBV7-2 with TRBJ2-3; a weak D match, TRBD2 (6 bases). The V end was cut by 3 bases, the J end by 1 base, with 11 bases between. The CDR3 has 15 residues. CDR1 and CDR2 from the germline V gene are SGHTA and FQGNSA. As DNA, the CDR3 is TGTGCCAGCAGCTTTAACCAGCGGGGCACAGATACGCAGTATTTT. Its protein product is CASSFNQRGTDTQYF.

This clone was detected ten times or more. The gene calls are TRBV6-4 and TRBJ2-7; tentative D call: TRBD2 (6 bases). CDR3 length: 15 amino acids. Germline lookup yields CDR1 MRHNA and CDR2 SNTAGT. V lost 5 bases, J lost 5 bases, and 19 bases lay in between. CDR3 DNA sequence: TGTGCCAGCAGTTCACAACTCGGGGGAGTTAACGAGCAGTACTTC. It codes for CASSSQLGGVNEQYF.

The rearrangement joins TRBV28 to TRBJ1-1, with D perhaps TRBD1 (6 bases). CDR1 is MDHEN and CDR2 is SYDVKM in the germline V gene. Trimming removed 5 bases at V and 2 bases at J, with 12 bases between. This CDR3 region has 14 residues. CDR3 sequence reads: CASSVPQGNTEAFF. CDR3 nucleotide sequence: TGTGCCAGCAGTGTCCCACAGGGTAACACTGAAGCTTTCTTT. The full variable domain, with the rest looked up from reference TRBV28 and TRBJ1-1, is DVKVTQSSRYLVKRTGEKVFLECVQDMDHENMFWYRQDPGLGLRLIYFSYDVKMKEKGDIPEGYSVSREKKERFSLILESASTNQTSMYLCASSVPQGNTEAFFGQGTRLTVV.

The V and J genes are TRBV4-2 and TRBJ1-4; perhaps TRBD1 as D (5 bases). Germline CDR1 LGHNA, CDR2 YNFKEQ. The CDR3 sequence is 18 residues long. V gave up 0 bases and J gave up 7 bases, with 21 bases separating them. For the CDR3, the DNA is TGTGCCAGCAGCCAAGATCTGACAGCGACAGTCGGTAGTGAAAAACTGTTTTTT. This translates into CASSQDLTATVGSEKLFF.

CDR3 residues: CASSMGKTVTLNYGYTF. DNA for the CDR3: TGTGCCAGCAGCATGGGGAAGACAGTTACTCTCAACTATGGCTACACCTTC. The rearrangement uses TRBV5-4 and TRBJ1-2, with D possibly TRBD1 on 5 matching bases. V dropped 4 bases and J dropped 2 bases, with 21 bases sitting between them. The germline CDR1 and CDR2 sequences are SGHNT and YYREEE (reference sequence). The CDR3 has 17 amino acids.